This is a list of T cell receptor beta chains from one sample in a study of T-cell reconstitution after alpha-beta-depleted transplantation in children. TCRdb used MiXCR to reprocess the PCR reads, holding one entry per CDR3 protein. The sample has around 100,000 distinct CDR3 sequences; around 6.1% are singletons. This specimen consisted of PBMCs, mostly from graft donor cells, obtained 60 days after TCRalphabeta/CD19-depleted stem cell transplant. The receptors were sampled from a female patient aged 2-9 years who had a stem cell transplant for Fanconi anemia, so the T cells may come from the graft donor. CDR3s include the opening cysteine and the closing phenylalanine or tryptophan. The order of the fields is clone size, V gene, J gene, D gene, CDR3 length, CDR3 DNA, CDR3 protein. D genes are given only for firm matches. Size is stated for part of the rows, as once, few or many counts, or as a class when the clone is expanded.

many	TRBV20-1	TRBJ1-1	NA	13	TGCAGCCCCGACCGAAACAGGGAACCTGAAGCTTTCTTT	CSPDRNREPEAFF
many	TRBV20-1	TRBJ2-2	NA	17	TGCAGTGCTAGAGTCAGGGGCCCCCACTACAACACCGGGGAGCTGTTTTTT	CSARVRGPHYNTGELFF
NA	TRBV20-1	TRBJ1-2	TRBD1	15	TGCAGTGCTAGACGTTCCGGGACAGGGGAGCGTGGCTACACCTTC	CSARRSGTGERGYTF
few	TRBV2	TRBJ2-6	NA	16	TGTGCCAGCAGTGCAATAAGGTCCGATGGGGCCAACGTCCTGACTTTC	CASSAIRSDGANVLTF
many	TRBV3-1	TRBJ2-7	NA	11	TGTGCCAGCAGCCATAGGGCCGAGCAGTACTTC	CASSHRAEQYF
few	TRBV2	TRBJ2-6	TRBD1	17	TGTGCCAGCAGTAGGACAGGACCTTCCTCTGGGGCCAACGTCCTGACTTTC	CASSRTGPSSGANVLTF
many	TRBV19	TRBJ1-1	NA	13	TGTGCCAGTAGTACAGGGCGGAACACTGAAGCTTTCTTT	CASSTGRNTEAFF
NA	TRBV7-2	TRBJ2-1	NA	13	TGTGCCAGCAGCTTAGGACTCCCCAATGAGCAGTTCTTC	CASSLGLPNEQFF
few	TRBV20-1	TRBJ1-1	NA	14	TGCAGTGCTAGAGATCAACAGGGCTTTGGGGAAGCTTTCTTT	CSARDQQGFGEAFF
few	TRBV7-9	TRBJ1-6	NA	14	TGTGCCAGCAGGCCGGACTCCTCTAATTCACCCCTCCACTTT	CASRPDSSNSPLHF
many	TRBV6-5	TRBJ2-1	TRBD2	16	TGTGCCAGCAGAAGTACACGGACTAGGATCCACAATGAGCAGTTCTTC	CASRSTRTRIHNEQFF
many	TRBV18	TRBJ2-1	NA	14	TGTGCCAGCTCACTAGCGGTACGGTACAATGAGCAGTTCTTC	CASSLAVRYNEQFF
NA	TRBV27	TRBJ2-5	NA	14	TGTGCCAGCAGCCCAACTTGGGCCGGAGAGACCCAGTACTTC	CASSPTWAGETQYF
NA	TRBV21-1	TRBJ2-7	NA	13	TGTGCCAGCAGCAAGGGGGACAGCTACGAGCAGTACTTC	CASSKGDSYEQYF
few	TRBV20-1	TRBJ1-6	NA	16	TGCAGTGCTAGAGACCAGGCAAATGGGGATAATTCACCCCTCCACTTT	CSARDQANGDNSPLHF
NA	TRBV28	TRBJ2-7	TRBD1	16	TGTGCCAGCAGTTTAGTACAGGGGGCGAGATCCTACGAGCAGTACTTC	CASSLVQGARSYEQYF
few	TRBV7-2	TRBJ2-3	NA	13	TGTGCCAGCACCCCCTGGTGGGAAGATACGCAGTATTTT	CASTPWWEDTQYF
many	TRBV7-8	TRBJ2-2	TRBD2	17	TGTGCCAGCAGCTTAGGGTTCCCGGGAGGGAACACCGGGGAGCTGTTTTTT	CASSLGFPGGNTGELFF
many	TRBV6-5	TRBJ2-7	NA	15	TGTGCCAGCAGTTGGTTGGGTGGGGGAAACTACGAGCAGTACTTC	CASSWLGGGNYEQYF
many	TRBV20-1	TRBJ2-5	NA	14	TGCAGTGCTAGAGGACCTCTACTAGGGGAGACCCAGTACTTC	CSARGPLLGETQYF
many	TRBV9	TRBJ2-5	NA	17	TGTGCCAGCAGCGTATCCCTCCTGCAGGGTCTACAAGAGACCCAGTACTTC	CASSVSLLQGLQETQYF
many	TRBV11-2	TRBJ2-5	NA	15	TGTGCCAGCAGCTTAGGGTTCCCCAGAGAAGAGACCCAGTACTTC	CASSLGFPREETQYF
many	TRBV28	TRBJ1-1	TRBD1	19	TGTGCCAGCAGACCCGCTATCCGGGACAGGGGAATAGTGAACACTGAAGCTTTCTTT	CASRPAIRDRGIVNTEAFF
many	TRBV28	TRBJ1-5	NA	13	TGTGCCAGCACCCCGACAGCCAATCAGCCCCAGCATTTT	CASTPTANQPQHF
NA	TRBV11-1	TRBJ2-1	TRBD2	18	TGTGCCAGCAGCTTAGAAGGTTTAGCGGGAGTGAGCTACAATGAGCAGTTCTTC	CASSLEGLAGVSYNEQFF
few	TRBV23-1	TRBJ2-7	TRBD1	16	TGCGCCAGCAGTCACTTCCGGGACAGTCTATCCTACGAGCAGTACTTC	CASSHFRDSLSYEQYF
many	TRBV2	TRBJ2-1	TRBD2	15	TGTGCCAGCAGTGTGGAAGCGGGAGGGGACAATGAGCAGTTCTTC	CASSVEAGGDNEQFF
many	TRBV5-1	TRBJ1-6	NA	15	TGCGCCAGCAGCTTGAGTACACAGGATAATTCACCCCTCCACTTT	CASSLSTQDNSPLHF
many	TRBV29-1	TRBJ1-2	TRBD1	13	TGCAGCGGGTGGACAGGGGCCAACTATGGCTACACCTTC	CSGWTGANYGYTF
few	TRBV18	TRBJ2-2	TRBD1	15	TGTGCCAGCTCACCACCGACAGGGGTTACCGGGGAGCTGTTTTTT	CASSPPTGVTGELFF
many	TRBV12-3/TRBV12-4	TRBJ2-7	TRBD2	15	TGTGCCAGCACCTTCAGCGGGATAAGCTCCTACGAGCAGTACTTC	CASTFSGISSYEQYF